The T cell receptor (beta chain) under discussion was sequenced for a study of a mutant IDH1 vaccine in newly diagnosed glioma (dated by TCRdb to 2020 to 2022). As for the study more broadly: Of the 32 patients who were treated, 62.5% were male and 37.5% were female, and the mean age was roughly 40 years. Before enrollment, most patients had been given radiochemotherapy with temozolomide as standard therapy, while the rest had received either radiotherapy alone or temozolomide alone. Peripheral blood was drawn at six visits: V03 (baseline), V05, V07, V10, V12 and V13. Longitudinal TCRB deep sequencing was done for about two dozen treated patients, wherever samples were available for exploratory analyses. Summary of the overall study and its limitations: Selection of PBMC samples for TCRB deep sequencing was based on availability. According to the authors, sample limitations meant that analyses of patient blood samples could not be reproduced. Immune responses induced by the vaccine were seen in roughly 92% of patients across multiple MHC alleles. Pseudoprogression seemed to be unrelated to changes in the top peripheral T cell clonotypes found by TCRB sequencing.

The library was generated by the immunoSEQ multiplex PCR assay. Rearranged TCR beta chain sequences were amplified using the hsTCRB Kit according to the manufacturer's protocol. Sequencing of TCRB libraries was carried out on an Illumina MiSeq. The original pipeline was this. The proprietary platform of the kit vendor was used for demultiplexing, trimming and gene mapping. Imported from immuneACCESS, the table was reduced by TCRdb to in-frame sequences with V and J called. These copies leave out some clones; in studies compared against another copy, an unresolved V gene accounts for under half, and the cause of the remainder is not known. V, J and clone size are taken as reported in that table, and D and trimming were inferred from the DNA itself. The sample table shows approximately 25,000 clones, and 85% to 95% are seen once. The ten largest make up about 1.2% of the sample. The time point label, read with the paper, signifies: baseline, week 1 (first vaccination visit). The treatment or condition label on this specimen signifies: pre-vaccination baseline after standard-of-care therapy. The donors had newly diagnosed IDH1-mutant astrocytomas of WHO grade 3 or 4 that showed loss of nuclear ATRX. The samples were drawn from NOA16, a multicentre, single-arm, open-label phase I trial in Germany that tested a mutant IDH1 peptide vaccine in humans for the first time. Blood drawn at visit V03 was used as the baseline sample for immunogenicity testing. The DNeasy Blood and Tissue Kit was used to extract genomic DNA from EDTA blood for TCRB sequencing.

This clone occurred once. The specificity of this receptor is unknown. No clone much larger than this one lies a single base away; base qualities are absent. This specimen consisted of PBMCs, obtained from a glioma patient treated with radiotherapy, temozolomide or both. This TCR was recovered from a man in his forties or fifties with glioma.

The bases read TGTGCCAGCAGCGTAGAAGTGGGGGGAAGCACAGATACGCAGTATTTT. This translates into CASSVEVGGSTDTQYF. Recombination linked TRBV9 to TRBJ2-3, with TRBD2 perhaps the D gene, on 6 matching bases. From the cysteine up to the phenylalanine, the CDR3 has a length of 16 residues. The sequence is cut down to CDR3 DNA, 48 bases in frame from base 1. The germline ends are 11 bases apart after V is trimmed by 0 bases and J by 0 bases. CDR1 and CDR2, looked up from the germline V gene, are SGDLS and YYNGEE.